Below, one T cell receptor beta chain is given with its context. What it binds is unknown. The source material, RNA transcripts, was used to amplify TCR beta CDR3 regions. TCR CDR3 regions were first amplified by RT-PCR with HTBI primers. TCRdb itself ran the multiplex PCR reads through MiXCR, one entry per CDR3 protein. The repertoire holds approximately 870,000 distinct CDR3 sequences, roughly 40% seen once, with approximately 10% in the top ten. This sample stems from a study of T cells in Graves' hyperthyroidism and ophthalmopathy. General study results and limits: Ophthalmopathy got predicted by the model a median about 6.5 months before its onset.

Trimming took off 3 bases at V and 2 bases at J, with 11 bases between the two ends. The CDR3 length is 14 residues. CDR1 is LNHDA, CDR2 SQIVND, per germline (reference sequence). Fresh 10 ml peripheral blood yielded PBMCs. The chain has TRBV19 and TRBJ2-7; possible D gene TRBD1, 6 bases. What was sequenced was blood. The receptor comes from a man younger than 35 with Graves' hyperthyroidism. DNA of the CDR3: TGTGCCAGTAGTATCGTTCAGGGGACCTACGAGCAGTACTTC. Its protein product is CASSIVQGTYEQYF.